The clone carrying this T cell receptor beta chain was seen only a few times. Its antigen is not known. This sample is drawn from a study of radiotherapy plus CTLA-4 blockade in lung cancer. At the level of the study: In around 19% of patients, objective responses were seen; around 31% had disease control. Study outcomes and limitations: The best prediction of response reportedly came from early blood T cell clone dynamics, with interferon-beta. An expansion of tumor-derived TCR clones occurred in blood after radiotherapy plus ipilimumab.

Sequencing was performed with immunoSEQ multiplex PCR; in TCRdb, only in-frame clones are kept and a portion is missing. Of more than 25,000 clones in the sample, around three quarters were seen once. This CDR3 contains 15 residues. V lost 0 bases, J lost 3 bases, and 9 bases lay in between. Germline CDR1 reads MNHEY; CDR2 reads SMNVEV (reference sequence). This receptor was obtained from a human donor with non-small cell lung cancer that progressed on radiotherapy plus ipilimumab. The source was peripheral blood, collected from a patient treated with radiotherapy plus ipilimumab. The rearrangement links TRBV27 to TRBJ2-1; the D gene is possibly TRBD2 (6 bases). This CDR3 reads CASSLSSGIYNEQFF. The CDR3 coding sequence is TGTGCCAGCAGTTTATCTAGCGGAATCTACAATGAGCAGTTCTTC.